This note documents a single T cell receptor (beta chain) sequence. V dropped 3 bases and J dropped 4; count of bases not matched to a gene: 5. CDR1 is SNHLY and CDR2 is FYNNEI in the germline V gene. The CDR3 runs 14 residues. These data belong to a study of technical replicates of blood from several donors. TCRdb's copy holds only in-frame clones and misses some; the assay was immunoSEQ multiplex PCR. This sample carries roughly 71,000 clones, roughly 90% of them seen once, and the ten largest clones take roughly 0.36%. The chain combines TRBV2 with TRBJ1-2; 7 bases are a match to TRBD1. Specimen: T cells isolated from PBMCs. This TCR was sampled from a human donor in good health. The CDR3 sequence is CASSDQTGPYGYTF. DNA for the CDR3: TGTGCCAGCAGTGATCAGACAGGGCCCTATGGCTACACCTTC.